The source of this T cell receptor beta chain is a study of cytomegalovirus exposure and HLA in healthy donors. Study at large: Tens of millions of unique TCRs from HLA-typed donors were held in an early release of data.

Primers included in the PCR were 60 Vbeta and 13 Jbeta primers. Profiling relied on immunoSEQ multiplex PCR, and the TCRdb table lists in-frame clones only, not all of them. This sample's table has fewer than 150,000 clones. V lost 0 bases and J lost 3; bases outside the gene matches: 12. The CDR3 runs 18 residues. Germline V lookup: CDR1 WNHNN, CDR2 SYGVQD (reference sequence). The V call is TRBV10-1, the J call TRBJ1-2; 8 bases match TRBD1. The specimen was PBMCs. This receptor was obtained from a man between 35 and 55 years old in good health and CMV-seronegative. CDR3 sequence: CASSESNRGTGGHYGYTF. The DNA for the CDR3 is TGCGCCAGCAGTGAGTCAAACCGGGGGACAGGAGGCCACTATGGCTACACCTTC.